The next 30 T cell receptor beta chains were all read from a single sample in a study of CXCR3-negative and CXCR3-positive naive CD8 T cells. General study findings and limits: Compared with CXCR3-negative naive cells, CXCR3-positive naive cells showed more hydrophobic TRB CDR3s.

TRB cDNA was prepared as libraries by UMI-labeled 5' RACE. TCRdb reprocessed the 5' RACE reads, keeping one entry per CDR3 protein, no DNA. The repertoire table contains tens of thousands of distinct CDR3 sequences. No antigens are known for them. The source material was naive CXCR3+ CD8+ T cells from blood. Subset denoted: CD45RO-CCR7+CD27+CD95- naive CD8+ T cells expressing CXCR3 (TNR3+). Receptor source: a human donor in good health. Some clones in this sample may be carry-over from other donors' samples.

The rearrangement joins TRBV15 to TRBJ1-1; TCRdb indicates TRBD1, and absent DNA this call remains unverified. The CDR3 runs 19 residues. Per the germline V gene, CDR1 is LNHNV and CDR2 is YYDKDF (reference sequence). CDR3 sequence reads: CATSREVGGSDRENTEAFF.

The genes are TRBV2 and TRBJ2-5; the TRBD2 assignment by TCRdb is unverifiable without DNA. In germline, CDR1 is SNHLY, CDR2 FYNNEI. CDR3 size: 15 residues. The CDR3 reads CASRWTSGAQETQYF.

The chain recombines TRBV19 with TRBJ2-7; TCRdb names TRBD1, which stays unverified in the absence of DNA. This CDR3 is built from 14 residues. Germline V gene data show CDR1 as LNHDA and CDR2 as SQIVND (reference sequence). CDR3: CASSIGGVSYEQYF.

The chain has TRBV29-1 and TRBJ2-1; the TRBD1 assignment by TCRdb is unverifiable without DNA. Per germline, CDR1 SQVTM and CDR2 ANQGSEA. This CDR3 is 13 amino acids long. Here the CDR3 reads CSVRPGQGAEQFF.

The chain uses TRBV2 and TRBJ1-2; the D gene TCRdb calls, TRBD1, cannot be checked with no DNA. The CDR3 loop spans 13 amino acids. Germline CDR1 reads SNHLY; CDR2 reads FYNNEI. CDR3 sequence reads: CASSSKGAHGYTF.

The rearrangement uses TRBV29-1 and TRBJ2-2. This CDR3 has 13 residues. CDR1 SQVTM and CDR2 ANQGSEA come from the germline V gene. The CDR3 region is CSARSRNTGELFF.

The chain employs TRBV14 and TRBJ1-1; TCRdb indicates TRBD1, and absent DNA this call remains unverified. This CDR3 is built from 14 residues. Per germline, CDR1 SGHDN and CDR2 FVKESK. CDR3: CASSPPDRNLEAFF.

This rearrangement joins TRBV7-9 to TRBJ2-1. Germline V CDR1 and CDR2: SEHNR, FQNEAQ (reference sequence). The CDR3 contains 16 residues. The CDR3 loop reads CASSLVVVGAYNEQFF.

The gene calls are TRBV7-9 and TRBJ2-7. This CDR3 is built from 12 residues. The V gene's germline CDR1 is SEHNR and CDR2 FQNEAQ (reference sequence). The CDR3 sequence is CASRPAIGEQYF.

The chain is built from TRBV2 and TRBJ2-7; TCRdb names TRBD2, which stays unverified in the absence of DNA. The germline gives CDR1 SNHLY, CDR2 FYNNEI. The CDR3 is 17 amino acids. The chain's CDR3 is CARSNPAPVSAAYEQYF.

The chain has TRBV7-2 and TRBJ2-1; the D call of TRBD2 rests on TCRdb alone, since no DNA is present to check it. The CDR3 runs to 16 residues. The germline gives CDR1 SGHTA, CDR2 FQGNSA. CDR3 protein: CASSLTSGGAYNEQFF. Complete variable domain (other parts from reference TRBV7-2 and TRBJ2-1): GAGVSQSPSNKVTEKGKDVELRCDPISGHTALYWYRQSLGQGLEFLIYFQGNSAPDKSGLPSDRFSAERTGGSVSTLTIQRTQQEDSAVYLCASSLTSGGAYNEQFFGPGTRLTVL.

The chain is built from TRBV29-1 and TRBJ2-5. Germline V gives CDR1 SQVTM, CDR2 ANQGSEA. CDR3 length equals 14 residues. The CDR3 sequence: CSGVPVMVQETQYF.

The chain has TRBV6-6 and TRBJ2-7; TCRdb picks TRBD2, but there is no DNA to check that call. The CDR3 consists of 14 residues. Germline CDR1 MNHNY, CDR2 SVGAGI (reference sequence). The CDR3 loop reads CASSYAGAPYEQYF.

The J gene is TRBJ2-2, the V gene TRBV28; the TRBD2 assignment by TCRdb is unverifiable without DNA. The germline V gene encodes CDR1 MDHEN and CDR2 SYDVKM. This CDR3 contains 15 residues. The CDR3: CASSGPGLSTGELFF.

The genes are TRBV29-1 and TRBJ2-1; the TCRdb call, TRBD2, lacks DNA for checking. Germline lookup yields CDR1 SQVTM and CDR2 ANQGSEA. The CDR3 spans 12 residues. The CDR3 spells CSVVGASGEQFF.

The J gene is TRBJ2-7, the V gene TRBV7-6; TCRdb selects TRBD1, and the lack of DNA leaves this call unchecked. This CDR3 is built from 15 residues. Germline lookup yields CDR1 SGHVS and CDR2 FNYEAQ. The CDR3 loop is CASSLEGGRVGEQYF.

V gene TRBV5-1 combines with J gene TRBJ2-7. CDR1 and CDR2 from the germline V gene are SGHRS and YFSETQ. The CDR3 is 14 residues long. This chain's CDR3 is CASSADRNWYEQYF.

The chain couples TRBV5-1 to TRBJ2-7; TCRdb's D gene call, TRBD1, goes unchecked for lack of DNA. Germline-derived CDR1 and CDR2 are SGHRS and YFSETQ. This CDR3 region has 16 residues. CDR3 residues: CASSGGGTGLTYEQYF.

The chain is built from TRBV29-1 and TRBJ2-2. Germline assignment: CDR1 SQVTM and CDR2 ANQGSEA. This CDR3 is built from 13 residues. The CDR3 is CSVSGPNTGELFF.

The chain has TRBV12-3 or TRBV12-4 and TRBJ2-5; checking the TCRdb D call of TRBD1 is not possible without DNA. This CDR3 comprises 14 residues. CDR3 in amino acids: CASSLAGTSLVTDF.

V gene TRBV7-2 combines with J gene TRBJ1-1. CDR3 length equals 14 residues. Per the germline V gene, CDR1 is SGHTA and CDR2 is FQGNSA. The CDR3 here is CASSYSGPNTEAFF.

The V call is TRBV5-5, the J call TRBJ2-4; as DNA is missing, the TRBD1 call by TCRdb cannot be tested. The germline gives CDR1 SGHKS, CDR2 YYEKEE (reference sequence). The CDR3 is 15 residues long. The CDR3 protein is CASSSDRAAKNIQYF.

This chain links TRBV19 with TRBJ1-5. Germline values: CDR1 LNHDA, CDR2 SQIVND (reference sequence). The CDR3 spans 15 residues. CDR3 loop: CASSIGGSFYQPQHF.

The chain has TRBV10-3 and TRBJ2-1; lacking DNA, the TRBD2 call made by TCRdb goes unchecked. CDR1 and CDR2 (germline): ENHRY, SYGVKD. This CDR3 is 13 amino acids long. CDR3 region: CAISESLQGEQFF.

V usage is TRBV5-1 and J usage is TRBJ2-1; TCRdb reports TRBD1, a call that lacks DNA to check it against. The CDR3 totals 15 residues. Germline lookup yields CDR1 SGHRS and CDR2 YFSETQ. The CDR3: CASSLAGGGYNEQFF.

The chain is built from TRBV7-2 and TRBJ2-5; TCRdb selects TRBD2, and the lack of DNA leaves this call unchecked. There are 14 residues in the CDR3. Germline assignment: CDR1 SGHTA and CDR2 FQGNSA. CDR3: CASSAPGSRETQYF.

The V gene is TRBV13, the J gene TRBJ2-7; TCRdb's assignment of TRBD1 cannot be checked, as there is no DNA. The CDR3 length is 15 residues. Germline-derived CDR1 and CDR2 are PRHDT and FYEKMQ (reference sequence). CDR3: CASSPGGTGKYEQYF.

The chain recombines TRBV6-2 or TRBV6-3 with TRBJ2-7. CDR3 size: 14 residues. The germline V gene encodes CDR1 MNHEY and CDR2 SVGEGT. CDR3 sequence: CASSYSQGPYEQYF.

V and J are TRBV2 and TRBJ2-1. Germline V gene lookup returns CDR1 SNHLY and CDR2 FYNNEI. This CDR3 contains 15 residues. CDR3 in amino acids: CASSELWGSYNEQFF.

The V and J genes are TRBV7-9 and TRBJ2-1. This CDR3 is built from 12 residues. Looked up from germline, CDR1 is SEHNR and CDR2 is FQNEAQ (reference sequence). CDR3 sequence: CASSLKNNEQFF.